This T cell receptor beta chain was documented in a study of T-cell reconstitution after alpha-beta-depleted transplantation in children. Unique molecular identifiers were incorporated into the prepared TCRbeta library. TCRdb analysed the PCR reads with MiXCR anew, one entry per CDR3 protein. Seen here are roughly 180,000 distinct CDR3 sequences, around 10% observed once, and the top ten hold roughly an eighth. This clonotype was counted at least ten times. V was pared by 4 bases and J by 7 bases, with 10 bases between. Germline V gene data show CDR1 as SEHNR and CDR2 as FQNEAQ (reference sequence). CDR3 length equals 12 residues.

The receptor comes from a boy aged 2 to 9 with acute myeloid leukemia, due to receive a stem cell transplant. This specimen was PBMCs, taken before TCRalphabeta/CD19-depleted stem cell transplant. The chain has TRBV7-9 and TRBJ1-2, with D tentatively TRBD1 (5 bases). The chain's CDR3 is CASSSRQLGYTF. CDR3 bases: TGTGCCAGCAGCTCCCGACAGCTTGGCTACACCTTC. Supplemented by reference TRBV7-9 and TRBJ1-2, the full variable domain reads DTGVSQNPRHKITKRGQNVTFRCDPISEHNRLYWYRQTLGQGPEFLTYFQNEAQLEKSRLLSDRFSAERPKGSFSTLEIQRTEQGDSAMYLCASSSRQLGYTFGSGTRLTVV.